This TCR beta chain comes out of a study of cytotoxic CD8 clonotypes in ibrutinib-treated CLL. Generated by immunoSEQ multiplex PCR, the TCRdb table keeps only in-frame clones and is missing some. The data contain more than 75,000 clones, around 77% of them singletons. The V end was cut by 0 bases, the J end by 5 bases, with 9 bases between. Germline CDR1 reads SGHRS; CDR2 reads YFSETQ. The CDR3 covers 14 residues. The chain is built from TRBV5-1 and TRBJ2-1; D remains unclear. The sequencing used PBMCs, collected after 24 months of ibrutinib treatment. The sequence came from a human donor with chronic lymphocytic leukemia. In DNA form, the CDR3 reads TGCGCCAGCAGCTTGGCCTCTATGGACAATGAGCAGTTCTTC. Protein: CASSLASMDNEQFF.